This TCR beta chain was captured in a study of cytomegalovirus exposure and HLA in healthy donors. Study results and caveats: Presence/absence results assume similar sequencing depth per donor, which may not hold. What a later analysis showed was that several of the most significant clusters appeared linked to common viral pathogens. The study reported that TCR beta sequences accurately predicted HLA-A and HLA-B alleles in most subjects. The classifier was said to identify cytomegalovirus status with high specificity and sensitivity.

The primer mix had 60 Vbeta and 13 Jbeta primers. Clones were sequenced by immunoSEQ multiplex PCR, and TCRdb holds only the in-frame ones, with some missing. The repertoire holds about 160,000 clones, with about 80% as singletons. Only one count was recorded for this clone. Its antigen is unidentified. Trimming removed 4 bases from V and 1 base from J, with 12 bases in between. Germline-derived CDR1 and CDR2 are MNHEY and SMNVEV (reference sequence). This CDR3 spans 15 amino acids. The source material was PBMCs. V usage is TRBV27 and J usage is TRBJ2-3; weak D call: TRBD2 (5 bases). This sequence originates from a young man in good health and CMV-seronegative. CDR3: CASSSLARGTDTQYF. The CDR3 nucleotides read TGTGCCAGCAGTTCCCTGGCGAGGGGCACAGATACGCAGTATTTT.